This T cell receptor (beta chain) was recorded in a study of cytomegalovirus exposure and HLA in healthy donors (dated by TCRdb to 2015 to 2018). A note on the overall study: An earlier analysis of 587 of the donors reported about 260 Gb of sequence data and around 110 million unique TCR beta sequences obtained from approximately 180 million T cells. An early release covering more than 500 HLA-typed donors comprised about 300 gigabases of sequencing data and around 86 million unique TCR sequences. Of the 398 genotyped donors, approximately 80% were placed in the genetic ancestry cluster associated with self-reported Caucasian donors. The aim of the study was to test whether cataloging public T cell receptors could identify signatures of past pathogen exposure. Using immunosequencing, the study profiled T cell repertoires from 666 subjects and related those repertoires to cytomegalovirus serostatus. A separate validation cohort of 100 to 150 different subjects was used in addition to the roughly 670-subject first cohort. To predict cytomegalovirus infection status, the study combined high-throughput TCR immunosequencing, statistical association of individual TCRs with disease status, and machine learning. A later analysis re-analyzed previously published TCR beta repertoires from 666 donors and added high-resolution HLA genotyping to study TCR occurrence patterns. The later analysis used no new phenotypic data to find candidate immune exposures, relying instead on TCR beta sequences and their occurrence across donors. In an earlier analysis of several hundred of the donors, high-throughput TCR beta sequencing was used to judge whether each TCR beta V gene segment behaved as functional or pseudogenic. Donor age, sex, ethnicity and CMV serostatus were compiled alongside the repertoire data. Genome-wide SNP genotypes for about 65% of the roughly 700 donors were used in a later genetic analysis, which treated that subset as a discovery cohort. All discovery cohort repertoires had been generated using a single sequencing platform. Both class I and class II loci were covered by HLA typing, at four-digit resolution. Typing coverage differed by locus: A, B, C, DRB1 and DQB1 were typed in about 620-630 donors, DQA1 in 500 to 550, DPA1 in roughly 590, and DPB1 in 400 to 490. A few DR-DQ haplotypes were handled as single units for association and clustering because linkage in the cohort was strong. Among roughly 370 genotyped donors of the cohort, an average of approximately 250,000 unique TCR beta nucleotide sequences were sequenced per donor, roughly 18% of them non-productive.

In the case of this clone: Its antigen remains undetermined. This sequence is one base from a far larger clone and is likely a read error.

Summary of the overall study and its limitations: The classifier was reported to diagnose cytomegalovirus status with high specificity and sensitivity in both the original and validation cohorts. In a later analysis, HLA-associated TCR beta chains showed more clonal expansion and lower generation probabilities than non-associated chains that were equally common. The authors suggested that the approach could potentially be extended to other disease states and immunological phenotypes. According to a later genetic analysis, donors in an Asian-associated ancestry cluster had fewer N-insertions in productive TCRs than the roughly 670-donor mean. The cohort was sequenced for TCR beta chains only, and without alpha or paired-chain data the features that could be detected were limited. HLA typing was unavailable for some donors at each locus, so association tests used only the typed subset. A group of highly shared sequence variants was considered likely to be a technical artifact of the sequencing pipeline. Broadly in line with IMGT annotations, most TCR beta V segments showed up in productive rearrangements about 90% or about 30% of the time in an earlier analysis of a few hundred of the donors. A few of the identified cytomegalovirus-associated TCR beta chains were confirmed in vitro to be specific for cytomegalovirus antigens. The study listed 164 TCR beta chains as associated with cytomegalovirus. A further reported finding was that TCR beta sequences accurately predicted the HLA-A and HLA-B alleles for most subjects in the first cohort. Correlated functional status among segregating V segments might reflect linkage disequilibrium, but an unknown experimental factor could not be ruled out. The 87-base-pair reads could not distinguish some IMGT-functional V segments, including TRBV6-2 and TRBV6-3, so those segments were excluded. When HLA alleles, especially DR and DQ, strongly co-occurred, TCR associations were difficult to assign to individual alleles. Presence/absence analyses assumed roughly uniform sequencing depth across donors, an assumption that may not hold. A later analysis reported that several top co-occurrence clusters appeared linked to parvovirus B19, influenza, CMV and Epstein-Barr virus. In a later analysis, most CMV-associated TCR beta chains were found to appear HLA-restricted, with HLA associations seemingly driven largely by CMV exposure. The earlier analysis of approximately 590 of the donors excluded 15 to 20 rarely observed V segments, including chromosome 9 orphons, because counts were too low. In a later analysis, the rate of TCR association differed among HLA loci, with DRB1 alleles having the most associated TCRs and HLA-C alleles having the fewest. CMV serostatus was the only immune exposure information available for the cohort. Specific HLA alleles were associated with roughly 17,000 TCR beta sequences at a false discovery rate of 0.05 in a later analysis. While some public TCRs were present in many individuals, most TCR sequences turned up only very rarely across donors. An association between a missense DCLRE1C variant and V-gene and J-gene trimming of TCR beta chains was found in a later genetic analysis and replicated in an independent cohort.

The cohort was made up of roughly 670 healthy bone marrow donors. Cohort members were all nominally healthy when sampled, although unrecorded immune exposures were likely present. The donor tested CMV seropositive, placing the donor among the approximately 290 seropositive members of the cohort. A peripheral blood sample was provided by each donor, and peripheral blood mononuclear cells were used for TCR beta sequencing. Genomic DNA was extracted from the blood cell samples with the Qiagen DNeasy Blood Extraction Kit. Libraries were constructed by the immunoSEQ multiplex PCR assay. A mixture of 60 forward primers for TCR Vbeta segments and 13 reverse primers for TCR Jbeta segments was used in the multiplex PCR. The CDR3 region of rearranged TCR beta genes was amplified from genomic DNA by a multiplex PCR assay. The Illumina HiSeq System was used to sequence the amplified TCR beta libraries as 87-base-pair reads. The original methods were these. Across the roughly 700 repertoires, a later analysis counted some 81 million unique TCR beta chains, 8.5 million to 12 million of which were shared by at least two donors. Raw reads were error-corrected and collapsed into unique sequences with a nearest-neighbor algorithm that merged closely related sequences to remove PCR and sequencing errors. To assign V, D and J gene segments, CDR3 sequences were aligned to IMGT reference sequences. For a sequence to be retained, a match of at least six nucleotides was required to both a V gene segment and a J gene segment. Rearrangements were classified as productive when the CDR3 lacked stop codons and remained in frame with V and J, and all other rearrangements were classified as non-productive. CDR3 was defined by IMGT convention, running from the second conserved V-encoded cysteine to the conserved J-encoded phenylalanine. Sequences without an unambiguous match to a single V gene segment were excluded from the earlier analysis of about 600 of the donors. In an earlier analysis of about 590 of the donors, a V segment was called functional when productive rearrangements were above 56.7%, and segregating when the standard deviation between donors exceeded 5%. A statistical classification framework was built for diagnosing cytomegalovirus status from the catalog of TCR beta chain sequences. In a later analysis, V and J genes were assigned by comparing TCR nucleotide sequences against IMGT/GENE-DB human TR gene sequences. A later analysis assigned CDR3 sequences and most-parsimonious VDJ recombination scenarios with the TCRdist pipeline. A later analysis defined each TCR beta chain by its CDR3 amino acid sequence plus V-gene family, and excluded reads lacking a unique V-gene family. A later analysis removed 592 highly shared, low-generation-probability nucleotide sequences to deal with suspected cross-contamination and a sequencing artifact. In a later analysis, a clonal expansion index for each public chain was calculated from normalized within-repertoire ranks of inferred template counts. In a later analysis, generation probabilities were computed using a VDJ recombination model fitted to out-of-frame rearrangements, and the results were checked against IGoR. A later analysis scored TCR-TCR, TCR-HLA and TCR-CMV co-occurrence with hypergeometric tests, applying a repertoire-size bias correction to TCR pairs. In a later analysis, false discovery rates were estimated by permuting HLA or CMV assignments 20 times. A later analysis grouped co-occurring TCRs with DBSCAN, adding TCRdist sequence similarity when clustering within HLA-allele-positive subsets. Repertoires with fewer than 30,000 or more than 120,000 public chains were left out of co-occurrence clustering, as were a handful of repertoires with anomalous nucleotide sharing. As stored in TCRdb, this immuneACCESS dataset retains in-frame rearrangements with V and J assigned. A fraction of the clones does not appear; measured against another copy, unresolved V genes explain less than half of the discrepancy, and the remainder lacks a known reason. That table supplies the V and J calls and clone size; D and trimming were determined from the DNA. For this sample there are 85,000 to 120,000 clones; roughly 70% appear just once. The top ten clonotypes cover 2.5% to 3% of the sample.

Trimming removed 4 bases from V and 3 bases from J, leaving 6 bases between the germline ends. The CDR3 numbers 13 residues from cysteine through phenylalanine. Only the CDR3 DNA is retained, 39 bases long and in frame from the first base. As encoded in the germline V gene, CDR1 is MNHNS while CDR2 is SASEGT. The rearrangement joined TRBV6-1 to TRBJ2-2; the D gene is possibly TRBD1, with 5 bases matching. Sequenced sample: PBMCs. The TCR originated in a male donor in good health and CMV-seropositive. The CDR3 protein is CASSAQDTGELFF. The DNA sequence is TGTGCCAGCAGTGCACAGGACACCGGGGAGCTGTTTTTT.